The 32 T cell receptor beta chains below come from one sample, sequenced in a study of blood T cell repertoires in COVID-19. Sequencing used immunoSEQ multiplex PCR; TCRdb keeps in-frame clones, though not all of them. The repertoire holds fewer than 200,000 clones, about 86% seen once, with 3.6% in the top ten. Sample: PBMCs or T cells enriched from blood (not recorded which). The receptor source for this set is a woman in her forties or fifties in a cohort exposed to, infected with or recovered from COVID-19 (not recorded which).

This clone showed up just once. This chain links TRBV7-8 with TRBJ2-7; 10 bases match TRBD1. V was clipped by 0 bases and J by 1 base; unmatched bases: 3. Germline V CDR1 and CDR2: SGHVS, FQNEAQ. The CDR3 loop spans 16 amino acids. CDR3 sequence: CASSLASGQGSYEQYF. The CDR3 DNA follows: TGTGCCAGCAGCTTAGCATCGGGACAGGGGTCCTACGAGCAGTACTTC.

This chain uses TRBV10-2 with TRBJ1-2; 9 positions match TRBD1. The CDR3 runs 16 residues. Per germline, CDR1 WSHSY and CDR2 SAAADI. Losses at the gene ends were 6 bases for V and 8 bases for J; bases not matched to a gene: 16. The CDR3 nucleotides are TGCGCCAGCAGGGAACAGGGGGCAGGTACTTCCGAGGGCTACACCTTC. Its protein product is CASREQGAGTSEGYTF.

The rearrangement uses TRBV7-9 and TRBJ1-1; D call uncertain. Trimming removed 2 bases at V and 4 bases at J, with 14 bases between. This CDR3 has 15 residues. Germline assignment: CDR1 SEHNR and CDR2 FQNEAQ (reference sequence). CDR3 nucleotides: TGTGCCAGCAGCTTAAATTCCAGCCCGGGCACTGAAGCTTTCTTT. As protein: CASSLNSSPGTEAFF.

V gene TRBV19 combines with J gene TRBJ2-1; the D is unclear. The V gene lost 7 bases and the J gene lost 1 base, with 8 bases spanning the gap. The V gene's germline CDR1 is LNHDA and CDR2 SQIVND (reference sequence). This CDR3 is built from 13 residues. CDR3 nucleotides: TGTGCCAGTAACACGAATTCCTACAATGAGCAGTTCTTC. It specifies CASNTNSYNEQFF.

The CDR3 nucleotides are TGTGCCAGCAGCTTAACCGCAAGCGTTGAGCAGTTCTTC. Its protein product is CASSLTASVEQFF. The chain is built from TRBV7-2 and TRBJ2-1; D gene uncertain. The CDR3 runs 13 residues. Per germline, CDR1 SGHTA and CDR2 FQGNSA. The V gene lost 2 bases and the J gene lost 9 bases, with 11 bases spanning the gap.

This chain connects TRBV5-1 to TRBJ1-1; D call uncertain. Germline CDR1 is SGHRS and CDR2 is YFSETQ. CDR3 length equals 13 residues. For the CDR3, the DNA is TGCGCAACGTCCCGAGTGGTTGGCACTGAAGCTTTCTTT. Its protein product is CATSRVVGTEAFF.

The CDR3 is CARGRAFF. The DNA of the CDR3 is TGTGCCAGGGGGAGGGCTTTCTTT. This rearrangement joins TRBV21-1 to TRBJ1-1. TRBV21-1 represents a pseudogene. CDR3 length equals 8 residues.

This chain connects TRBV15 to TRBJ2-7; perhaps TRBD2 as D (6 bases). The CDR3 extends over 14 amino acids. Germline values: CDR1 LNHNV, CDR2 YYDKDF (reference sequence). The germline V and J ends were trimmed by 5 bases and 1 base, with 12 bases remaining between them. Here the CDR3 reads CATSDGGKSYEQYF. DNA for the CDR3: TGTGCCACCAGCGATGGGGGGAAGTCCTACGAGCAGTACTTC.

J is TRBJ2-7 and V is TRBV7-7; D may be TRBD2 (6 bases). The length of the CDR3 is 18 residues. Germline CDR1 SSHAT, CDR2 FNYEAQ (reference sequence). The CDR3 DNA reads TGTGCTACAGACACGGGACTCCGAGACCTCTACCTTTCCTACGAGCAGTACTTC. This encodes CATDTGLRDLYLSYEQYF. Full variable domain (rest looked up from reference TRBV7-7 and TRBJ2-7): GAGVSQSPRYKVTKRGQDVTLRCDPISSHATLYWYQQALGQGPEFLTYFNYEAQPDKSGLPSDRFSAERPEGSISTLTIQRTEQRDSAMYRCATDTGLRDLYLSYEQYFGPGTRLTVT.

CDR3 amino acids: CASSLRVLGGGEKLFF. DNA for the CDR3: TGCGCCAGCAGCTTGAGGGTACTGGGTGGCGGGGAAAAACTGTTTTTT. The chain has TRBV5-1 and TRBJ1-4; D is ambiguous. This CDR3 has 16 residues. Trimming left V 1 base short and J 8 bases short, with 18 bases between. Germline values: CDR1 SGHRS, CDR2 YFSETQ.

In its sample, this clone was seen once. The rearrangement links TRBV5-1 to TRBJ1-1; D gene uncertain. Germline loops: CDR1 SGHRS, CDR2 YFSETQ. The V end was cut by 1 base, the J end by 3 bases, with 7 bases between. The CDR3 consists of 13 residues. This chain's CDR3 is CASSLPSDTEAFF. The CDR3 DNA is TGCGCCAGCAGCTTGCCCAGCGACACTGAAGCTTTCTTT.

The genes are TRBV27 and TRBJ2-3; 7 nucleotides match TRBD1. V dropped 5 bases and J dropped 3; count of bases not matched to a gene: 5. Germline assignment: CDR1 MNHEY and CDR2 SMNVEV (reference sequence). The CDR3 has 14 amino acids. The CDR3: CASSRDRETDTQYF. In DNA, the CDR3 is TGTGCCAGCAGTCGAGACAGGGAGACAGATACGCAGTATTTT.

V usage is TRBV18 and J usage is TRBJ1-2; no clear D gene. The CDR3 is 12 amino acids. Trimming pared 5 bases from V and 8 bases from J, leaving 12 bases between. CDR1 is KGHSH, CDR2 LQKENI, per germline. CDR3 protein: CASSSTVSGYTF. For the CDR3, the DNA is TGTGCCAGCTCATCCACAGTCTCCGGCTACACCTTC.

This clone was recorded once. V is TRBV9 and J is TRBJ1-5, with D possibly matching TRBD1 (6 bases). CDR1 SGDLS and CDR2 YYNGEE come from the germline V gene. V was shortened by 3 bases and J by 0 bases, with 7 bases between the two germline ends. The CDR3 is 14 amino acids. The DNA for the CDR3 is TGTGCCAGCAGCGGGACAGATAGCAATCAGCCCCAGCATTTT. It is translated as CASSGTDSNQPQHF.

This chain joins TRBV5-5 and TRBJ2-1; D is unclear. CDR1 and CDR2 from the germline V gene are SGHKS and YYEKEE (reference sequence). The CDR3 extends over 13 amino acids. V dropped 0 bases and J dropped 7 bases, with 8 bases sitting between them. The DNA of the CDR3 is TGTGCCAGCAGCTTGGCCGGTCCTAATGAGCAGTTCTTC. It is translated as CASSLAGPNEQFF.

The table lists this clone with a count of one. This chain uses TRBV10-3 with TRBJ1-1; D perhaps matches TRBD1 (5 bases). The length of the CDR3 is 14 residues. Germline loops: CDR1 ENHRY, CDR2 SYGVKD. The V gene lost 0 bases and the J gene lost 3 bases, with 8 bases spanning the gap. The CDR3 loop reads CAISESSQDTEAFF. The CDR3 DNA reads TGTGCCATCAGTGAGTCTTCACAGGACACTGAAGCTTTCTTT.

V and J are TRBV4-1 and TRBJ1-4; TRBD1 agrees at 8 bases. V lost 4 bases and J lost 0; bases outside the gene matches: 4. Per germline, CDR1 MGHRA and CDR2 YSYEKL. The CDR3 runs to 16 residues. The CDR3 DNA is TGCGCCAGCAGCCGATCACAGGGGGCAACTAATGAAAAACTGTTTTTT. Translating it yields CASSRSQGATNEKLFF.

V is TRBV18 and J is TRBJ2-7; TRBD1 is a possible D gene (6 bases). The CDR3 loop spans 13 amino acids. Germline V gives CDR1 KGHSH, CDR2 LQKENI. V was shortened by 6 bases and J by 3 bases, with 12 bases between the two germline ends. The CDR3 DNA reads TGTGCCAGCTCCACACAGGGCTACTACGAGCAGTACTTC. Translating gives CASSTQGYYEQYF.

This chain links TRBV6-2 or TRBV6-3 with TRBJ2-7; D gene ambiguous. Germline loops: CDR1 MNHEY, CDR2 SVGEGT. The length of the CDR3 is 12 residues. V was cut by 4 bases and J by 4 bases, with 8 bases left in between. The CDR3 coding sequence is TGTGCCAGCAGTTTGGAGTATTACGAGCAGTACTTC. This sequence encodes CASSLEYYEQYF.

J is TRBJ1-2 and V is TRBV28; D is unresolved. Per germline, CDR1 MDHEN and CDR2 SYDVKM. The CDR3 covers 12 residues. Trimming stripped 1 base from V and 3 bases from J, with 3 bases between. CDR3 coding DNA: TGTGCCAGCAGTTTATCTCACTATGGCTACACCTTC. Its translation: CASSLSHYGYTF.

This clone was seen once. This chain links TRBV7-2 with TRBJ2-2; TRBD1 matches 8 bases. This CDR3 is built from 16 residues. V lost 5 bases and J lost 5; bases outside the gene matches: 10. In germline, CDR1 is SGHTA, CDR2 FQGNSA. CDR3 in amino acids: CASSPGGRGQTGELFF. In DNA, the CDR3 is TGTGCCAGCAGCCCCGGGGGCAGGGGGCAAACCGGGGAGCTGTTTTTT.

This clone showed up just once. The chain combines TRBV5-8 with TRBJ2-5; D is uncertain. V lost 0 bases and J lost 2, with 8 bases in between. This CDR3 comprises 14 residues. Germline V lookup: CDR1 SGHTS, CDR2 YDEGEE. CDR3 nucleotides: TGTGCCAGCAGCTTGGAACAGACACAAGAGACCCAGTACTTC. The encoded protein is CASSLEQTQETQYF.

In this sample, this clone turned up many times. V is TRBV7-9 and J is TRBJ1-6; D remains unclear. V gave up 4 bases and J gave up 7 bases, with 11 bases separating them. The CDR3 has 14 amino acids. Per the germline V gene, CDR1 is SEHNR and CDR2 is FQNEAQ (reference sequence). The CDR3 protein is CASSSNTGNSPLHF. The CDR3 DNA reads TGTGCCAGCAGCTCAAACACGGGAAATTCACCCCTCCACTTT. Complete variable domain (other parts from reference TRBV7-9 and TRBJ1-6): DTGVSQNPRHKITKRGQNVTFRCDPISEHNRLYWYRQTLGQGPEFLTYFQNEAQLEKSRLLSDRFSAERPKGSFSTLEIQRTEQGDSAMYLCASSSNTGNSPLHFGNGTRLTVT.

This clone appeared a single time. This chain links TRBV24-1 with TRBJ2-1; D might be TRBD2 (7 bases). Trimming took off 10 bases at V and 10 bases at J, with 19 bases between the two ends. CDR1 KGHDR and CDR2 SFDVKD come from the germline V gene. CDR3 length: 13 residues. CDR3 in amino acids: CATGGPGFREQFF. CDR3 coding DNA: TGTGCCACGGGGGGGCCCGGATTTAGGGAGCAGTTCTTC.

This rearrangement joins TRBV9 to TRBJ2-6; no clear D. CDR3 length: 16 residues. Germline V gene sequence: CDR1 SGDLS, CDR2 YYNGEE. Between the trimmed V and J ends, which lost 0 bases and 4 bases, there was a span of 11 bases. CDR3 in amino acids: CASSVATGVGANVLTF. The CDR3 DNA sequence: TGTGCCAGCAGCGTAGCTACGGGTGTGGGGGCCAACGTCCTGACTTTC.

The rearrangement uses TRBV4-2 and TRBJ2-3, with 8 bases fitting TRBD2. Trimming cost V 2 bases and J 4 bases; bases outside gene matches: 17. The germline V gene has CDR1 LGHNA and CDR2 YNFKEQ. The CDR3 extends over 19 amino acids. Here the CDR3 DNA reads TGTGCCAGCAGCCAATGGGGGCTAGCGGGTAGGACTAGCCCAGATACGCAGTATTTT. Its translation: CASSQWGLAGRTSPDTQYF.

Comment on this clone: Other nucleotide sequences from this sample produce the same CDR3. The chain carries TRBV18 and TRBJ2-1; TRBD2 matches at 9 bases. In germline, CDR1 is KGHSH, CDR2 LQKENI. This CDR3 is built from 15 residues. The trim removed 1 base at V and 4 bases at J, leaving 2 bases unmatched. CDR3 in DNA: TGTGCCAGCTCACCACTCCTAGCGGGATACAATGAGCAGTTCTTC. This gives the protein CASSPLLAGYNEQFF.

The rearrangement links TRBV30 to TRBJ1-6; D gene unclear. CDR3 size: 13 residues. Trimming shortened V by 1 base and J by 6 bases, and 7 bases separated the two germline ends. CDR1 GTSNPN and CDR2 SVGIG come from the germline V gene (reference sequence). The CDR3 nucleotides are TGTGCCTGGAGTGACAGCCTTAATTCACCCCTCCACTTT. It yields the protein CAWSDSLNSPLHF. The whole variable domain, filled in from reference TRBV30 and TRBJ1-6, reads SQTIHQWPATLVQPVGSPLSLECTVEGTSNPNLYWYRQAAGRGLQLLFYSVGIGQISSEVPQNLSASRPQDRQFILSSKKLLLSDSGFYLCAWSDSLNSPLHFGNGTRLTVT.

This chain connects TRBV5-5 to TRBJ1-1; the D gene is possibly TRBD1 (5 bases). The germline gives CDR1 SGHKS, CDR2 YYEKEE (reference sequence). The CDR3 is 16 amino acids. The V and J ends lost 4 bases and 2 bases respectively, with 18 bases between them. CDR3 sequence reads: CASSPTSWGGNTEAFF. As DNA, the CDR3 is TGTGCCAGCAGCCCCACCTCTTGGGGGGGAAACACTGAAGCTTTCTTT.

The J gene is TRBJ1-1, the V gene TRBV11-2; D remains ambiguous. Germline-derived CDR1 and CDR2 are SGHAT and FQNNGV. V lost 5 bases to trimming and J lost 0 bases, with 13 bases between them. The CDR3 loop spans 15 amino acids. CDR3 bases: TGTGCCAGCAGCATACCGTGGAGCATGAACACTGAAGCTTTCTTT. This encodes CASSIPWSMNTEAFF.

This chain connects TRBV28 to TRBJ1-5, with D possibly TRBD1 on 6 matching bases. V dropped 6 bases and J dropped 0 bases, with 9 bases sitting between them. Germline values: CDR1 MDHEN, CDR2 SYDVKM. CDR3 size: 14 residues. In DNA, the CDR3 is TGTGCCAGCAGGGGACACGCTAGCAATCAGCCCCAGCATTTT. Protein sequence: CASRGHASNQPQHF.

The V call is TRBV6-5, the J call TRBJ2-7, with TRBD1 identical over 7 bases. There are 12 residues in the CDR3. Trimming removed 6 bases from V and 3 bases from J; junction bases left unmatched: 2. Germline CDR1 and CDR2: MNHEY and SVGAGI. DNA for the CDR3: TGTGCCAGCAGAAGGGACAGCTACGAGCAGTACTTC. It yields the protein CASRRDSYEQYF.